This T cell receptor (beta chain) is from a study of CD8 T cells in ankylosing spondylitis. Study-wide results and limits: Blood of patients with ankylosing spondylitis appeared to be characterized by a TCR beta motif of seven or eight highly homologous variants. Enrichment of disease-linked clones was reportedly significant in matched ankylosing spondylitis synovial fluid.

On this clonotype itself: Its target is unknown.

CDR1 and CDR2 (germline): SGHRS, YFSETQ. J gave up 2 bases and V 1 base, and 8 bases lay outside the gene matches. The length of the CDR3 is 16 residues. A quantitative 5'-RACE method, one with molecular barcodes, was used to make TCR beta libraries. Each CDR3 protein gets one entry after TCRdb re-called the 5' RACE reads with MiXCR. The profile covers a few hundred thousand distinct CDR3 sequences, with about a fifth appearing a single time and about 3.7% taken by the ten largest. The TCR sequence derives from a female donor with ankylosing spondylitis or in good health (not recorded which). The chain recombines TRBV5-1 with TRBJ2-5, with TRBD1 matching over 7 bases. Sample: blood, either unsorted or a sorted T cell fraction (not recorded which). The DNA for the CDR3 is TGCGCCAGCAGCTTGCGGGGACAGACGATACAAGAGACCCAGTACTTC. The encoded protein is CASSLRGQTIQETQYF.